This entry features one T cell receptor beta chain sequence. Mismatch with germline at one junction end may stem from a read error. The CDR3 spans 12 residues. MiXCR, run by TCRdb on the RT-PCR reads, gives a single entry per CDR3 protein. The sample consists of approximately 720,000 distinct CDR3 sequences, over 12% of them appearing once. This TCR was recovered from a female donor in good health, serving as a healthy control. The chain carries TRBV12-3 or TRBV12-4 and TRBJ1-5; no definite D call. The sequencing sample was made of memory CD4+ T cells from blood. CDR3 in amino acids: CASRLEAQPQHF. The CDR3 DNA follows: TGTGCCAGCAGGTTAGAGGCACAGCCCCAGCATTTT.